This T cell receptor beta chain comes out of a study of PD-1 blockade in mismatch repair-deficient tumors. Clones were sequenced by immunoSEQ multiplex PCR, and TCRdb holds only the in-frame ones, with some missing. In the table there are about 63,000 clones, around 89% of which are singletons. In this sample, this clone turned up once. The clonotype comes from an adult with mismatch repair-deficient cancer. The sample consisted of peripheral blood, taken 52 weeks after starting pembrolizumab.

The CDR3 bases are TGTGCCAGCAGCTCAGGACGGGACAATGAGCAGTTCTTC. Translated: CASSSGRDNEQFF. The chain uses TRBV5-4 and TRBJ2-1; no reliable D call. This CDR3 spans 13 amino acids. Germline CDR1 reads SGHNT; CDR2 reads YYREEE (reference sequence). V lost 3 bases to trimming and J lost 5 bases, with 9 bases between them. Supplemented by reference TRBV5-4 and TRBJ2-1, the full variable domain reads ETGVTQSPTHLIKTRGQQVTLRCSSQSGHNTVSWYQQALGQGPQFIFQYYREEENGRGNFPPRFSGLQFPNYSSELNVNALELDDSALYLCASSSGRDNEQFFGPGTRLTVL.